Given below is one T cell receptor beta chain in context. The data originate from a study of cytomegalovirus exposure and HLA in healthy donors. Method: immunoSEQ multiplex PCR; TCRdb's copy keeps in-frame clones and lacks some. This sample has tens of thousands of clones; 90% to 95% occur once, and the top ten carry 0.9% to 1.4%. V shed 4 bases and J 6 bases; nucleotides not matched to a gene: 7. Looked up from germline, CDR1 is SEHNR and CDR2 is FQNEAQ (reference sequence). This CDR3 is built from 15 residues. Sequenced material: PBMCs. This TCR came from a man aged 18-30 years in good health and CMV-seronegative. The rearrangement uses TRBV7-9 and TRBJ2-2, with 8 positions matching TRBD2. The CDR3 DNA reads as TGTGCCAGCAGCTCGGGACGGGAGGGGTCCGGGGAGCTGTTTTTT. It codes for CASSSGREGSGELFF.